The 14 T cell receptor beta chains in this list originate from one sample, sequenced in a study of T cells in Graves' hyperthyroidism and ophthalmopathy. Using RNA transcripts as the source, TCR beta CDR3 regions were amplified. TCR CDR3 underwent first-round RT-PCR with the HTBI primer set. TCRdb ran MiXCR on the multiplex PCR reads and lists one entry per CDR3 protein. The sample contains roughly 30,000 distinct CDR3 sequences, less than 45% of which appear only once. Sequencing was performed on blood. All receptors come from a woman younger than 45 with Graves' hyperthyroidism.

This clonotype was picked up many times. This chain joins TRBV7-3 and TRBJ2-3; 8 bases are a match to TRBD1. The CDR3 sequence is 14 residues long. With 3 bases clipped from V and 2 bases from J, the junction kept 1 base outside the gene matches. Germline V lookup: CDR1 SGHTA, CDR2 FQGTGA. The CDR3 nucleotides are TGTGCCAGCAGCTTCCAGGGGGCCACAGATACGCAGTATTTT. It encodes CASSFQGATDTQYF.

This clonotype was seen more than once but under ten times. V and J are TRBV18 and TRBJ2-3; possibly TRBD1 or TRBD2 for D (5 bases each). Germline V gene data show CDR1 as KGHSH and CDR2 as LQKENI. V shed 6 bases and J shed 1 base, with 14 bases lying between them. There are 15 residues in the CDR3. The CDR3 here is CASSPSRGGTDTQYF. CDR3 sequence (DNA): TGTGCCAGCTCTCCTTCACGGGGCGGCACAGATACGCAGTATTTT.

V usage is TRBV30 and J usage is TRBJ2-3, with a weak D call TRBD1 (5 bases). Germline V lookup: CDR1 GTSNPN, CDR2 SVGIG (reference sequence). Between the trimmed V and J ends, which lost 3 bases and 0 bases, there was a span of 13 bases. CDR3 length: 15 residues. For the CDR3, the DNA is TGTGCCTGGAGGATGCTAGGGGATAGCACAGATACGCAGTATTTT. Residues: CAWRMLGDSTDTQYF.

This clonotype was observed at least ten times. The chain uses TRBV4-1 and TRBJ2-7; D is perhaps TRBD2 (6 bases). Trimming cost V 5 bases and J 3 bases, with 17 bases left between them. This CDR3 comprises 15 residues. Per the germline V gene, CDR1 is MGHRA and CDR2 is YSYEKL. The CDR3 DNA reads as TGCGCCAGCAGCTTCGACGGGACTCTGGGCTACGAGCAGTACTTC. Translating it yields CASSFDGTLGYEQYF.

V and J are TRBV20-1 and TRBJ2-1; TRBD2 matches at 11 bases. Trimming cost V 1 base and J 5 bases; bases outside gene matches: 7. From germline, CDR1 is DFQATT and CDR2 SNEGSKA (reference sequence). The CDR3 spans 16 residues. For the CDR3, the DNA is TGCAGTGCTAGAGCGGGGGGACTAGCGGAAGACAATGAGCAGTTCTTC. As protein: CSARAGGLAEDNEQFF.

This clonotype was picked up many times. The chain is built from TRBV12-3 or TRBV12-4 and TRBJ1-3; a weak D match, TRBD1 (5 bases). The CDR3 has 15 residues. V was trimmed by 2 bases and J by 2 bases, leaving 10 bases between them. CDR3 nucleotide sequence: TGTGCCAGCAGTTTAAACAGGTACCCTGGAAACACCATATATTTT. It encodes CASSLNRYPGNTIYF.

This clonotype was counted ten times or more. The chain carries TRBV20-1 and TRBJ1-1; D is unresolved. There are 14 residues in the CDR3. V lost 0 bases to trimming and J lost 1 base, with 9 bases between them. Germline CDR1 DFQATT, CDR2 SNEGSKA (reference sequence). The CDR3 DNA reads TGCAGTGCTAGAGATAACAGACAGAACACTGAAGCTTTCTTT. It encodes CSARDNRQNTEAFF.

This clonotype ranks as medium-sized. CDR3 sequence reads: CASSLAGISYNEQFF. The CDR3 DNA is TGTGCCAGCAGCTTAGCGGGGATCTCCTACAATGAGCAGTTCTTC. V gene TRBV7-2 combines with J gene TRBJ2-1, with D unclear. The V gene lost 0 bases and the J gene lost 0 bases, with 6 bases spanning the gap. The CDR3 is 15 amino acids. CDR1 is SGHTA and CDR2 is FQGNSA in the germline V gene.

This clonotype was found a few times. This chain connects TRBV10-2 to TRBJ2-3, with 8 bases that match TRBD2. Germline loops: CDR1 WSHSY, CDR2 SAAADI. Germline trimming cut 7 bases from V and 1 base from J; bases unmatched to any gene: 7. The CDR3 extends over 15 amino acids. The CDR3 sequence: CASTDSGVGTDTQYF. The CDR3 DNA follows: TGCGCCAGCACAGATAGCGGGGTGGGCACAGATACGCAGTATTTT.

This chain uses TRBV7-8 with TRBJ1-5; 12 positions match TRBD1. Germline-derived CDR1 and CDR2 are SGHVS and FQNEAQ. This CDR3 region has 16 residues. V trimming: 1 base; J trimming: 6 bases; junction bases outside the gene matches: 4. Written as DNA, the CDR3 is TGTGCCAGCAGCTTAGGTGGGACAGGGGGCGTTCAGCCCCAGCATTTT. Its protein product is CASSLGGTGGVQPQHF. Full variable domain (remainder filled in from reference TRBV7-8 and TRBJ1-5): GAGVSQSPRYKVAKRGQDVALRCDPISGHVSLFWYQQALGQGPEFLTYFQNEAQLDKSGLPSDRFFAERPEGSVSTLKIQRTQQEDSAVYLCASSLGGTGGVQPQHFGDGTRLSIL.

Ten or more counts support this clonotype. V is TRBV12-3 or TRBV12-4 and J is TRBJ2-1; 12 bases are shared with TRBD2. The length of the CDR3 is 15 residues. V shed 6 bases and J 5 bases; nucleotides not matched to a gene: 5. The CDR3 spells CASSPSGRVDNEQFF. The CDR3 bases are TGTGCCAGCAGCCCTAGCGGGAGGGTCGACAATGAGCAGTTCTTC.

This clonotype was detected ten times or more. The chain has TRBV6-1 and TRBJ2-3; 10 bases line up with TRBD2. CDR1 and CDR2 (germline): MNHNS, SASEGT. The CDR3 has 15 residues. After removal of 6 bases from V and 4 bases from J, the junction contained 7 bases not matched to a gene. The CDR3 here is CASSEGLAGADTQYF. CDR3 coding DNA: TGTGCCAGCAGCGAGGGGCTAGCGGGAGCAGATACGCAGTATTTT.

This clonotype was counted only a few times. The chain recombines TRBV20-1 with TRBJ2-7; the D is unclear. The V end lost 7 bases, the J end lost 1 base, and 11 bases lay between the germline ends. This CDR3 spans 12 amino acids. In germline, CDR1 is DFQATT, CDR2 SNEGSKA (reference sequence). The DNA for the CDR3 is TGCAGTGGAGAAGGGTCTTCCTACGAGCAGTACTTC. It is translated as CSGEGSSYEQYF.

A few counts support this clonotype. The CDR3, as DNA: TGTGCCAGCAGCCCCACCGTCCAATATGAGCAGTTCTTC. Amino acid sequence: CASSPTVQYEQFF. The rearrangement links TRBV12-3 or TRBV12-4 to TRBJ2-1; no firm D call. V dropped 6 bases and J dropped 8 bases, with 14 bases sitting between them. The CDR3 contains 13 residues.